This T cell receptor (beta chain) was captured in a study of blood T cell repertoires in COVID-19. The CDR3 spans 11 residues. Germline CDR1 is DFQATT and CDR2 is SNEGSKA (reference sequence). This clone was seen a single time. Generated by immunoSEQ multiplex PCR, the TCRdb table keeps only in-frame clones and is missing some. The data show under 200,000 clones, with approximately 86% seen just once and roughly 7% held by the top ten. The V gene is TRBV20-1, the J gene TRBJ2-1; D unresolved. The sequence was obtained from a man aged 45-60 years with active or convalescent COVID-19. Sequencing was done on a sample of peripheral blood. CDR3 nucleotide sequence: TGCAGCCCCCGGCGGAACAATGAGCAGTTCTTC. Protein: CSPRRNNEQFF.